The clone carrying this TCR beta chain has just one count. This record comes from a study of OX40 agonist ivuxolimab in advanced cancers. Germline CDR1 is SEHNR and CDR2 is FQNEAQ (reference sequence). This CDR3 is built from 13 residues. Trimming shortened V by 5 bases and J by 5 bases, and 12 bases separated the two germline ends. Sequencing used immunoSEQ multiplex PCR; TCRdb keeps in-frame clones, though not all of them. This sample carries about 59,000 clones, about 87% of them seen once, and the ten largest clones take 0.37%. Baseline was the first blood sampling point, followed by cycle 4 day 1 and cycle 7 day 1.

This TCR derives from an adult with an advanced solid tumor such as melanoma, head and neck, liver or kidney cancer. The source material was CD4+ or CD8+ T cells sorted from blood, sampled in a trial of the OX40 agonist ivuxolimab. The rearrangement uses TRBV7-9 and TRBJ1-1; D gene ambiguous. CDR3 sequence: CASSREGGTEAFF. In DNA form, the CDR3 reads TGTGCCAGCAGCCGGGAGGGCGGTACTGAAGCTTTCTTT.